These 30 T cell receptor beta chains share one sample of origin, sequenced in a study of T cell clones after liver transplantation. Sequencing was performed with immunoSEQ multiplex PCR; in TCRdb, only in-frame clones are kept and a portion is missing. The sample shows approximately 100,000 clones, about 86% of them seen only once. Material: CD4+ T cells from blood, obtained approximately 50 months after liver transplant. The receptor set was obtained from a human patient who received a liver transplant. Some T cells may originate from the graft donor.

The chain carries TRBV5-4 and TRBJ1-2, with D possibly TRBD1 on 6 matching bases. This CDR3 contains 15 residues. Germline V CDR1 and CDR2: SGHNT, YYREEE (reference sequence). V dropped 3 bases and J dropped 4 bases, with 16 bases sitting between them. CDR3 bases: TGTGCCAGCAGCTCCCCCGGGGGCGATAGCTATGGCTACACCTTC. This sequence encodes CASSSPGGDSYGYTF.

V usage is TRBV2 and J usage is TRBJ2-7; 8 positions match TRBD1. CDR3 length: 14 residues. V lost 7 bases, J lost 3 bases, and 8 bases stayed unmatched. CDR1 and CDR2 (germline): SNHLY, FYNNEI. The CDR3: CASKKEGQGYEQYF. CDR3 sequence (DNA): TGTGCCAGCAAGAAGGAAGGACAGGGCTACGAGCAGTACTTC.

The chain has TRBV19 and TRBJ1-2; D is uncertain. CDR1 LNHDA and CDR2 SQIVND come from the germline V gene (reference sequence). Trimming left V 6 bases short and J 2 bases short, with 16 bases between. This CDR3 spans 15 amino acids. CDR3 protein: CASSPGGGRNYGYTF. In nucleotides, the CDR3 is TGTGCCAGTAGCCCAGGAGGAGGGAGGAACTATGGCTACACCTTC.

The chain links TRBV19 to TRBJ2-3; perhaps D is TRBD1 or TRBD2 (5 bases each). V was cut by 5 bases and J by 6 bases, with 12 bases left in between. The length of the CDR3 is 13 residues. Per germline, CDR1 LNHDA and CDR2 SQIVND (reference sequence). CDR3 region: CASSPDWGDTQYF. CDR3 coding DNA: TGTGCCAGTAGTCCGGACTGGGGGGATACGCAGTATTTT.

The chain recombines TRBV30 with TRBJ2-7; D is perhaps TRBD2 (6 bases). Trimming took off 1 base at V and 11 bases at J, with 18 bases between the two ends. In germline, CDR1 is GTSNPN, CDR2 SVGIG (reference sequence). This CDR3 comprises 13 residues. CDR3 residues: CAWSDYGGSDKYF. The CDR3 DNA is TGTGCCTGGAGTGATTATGGGGGGTCGGATAAGTACTTC. The full variable domain, its missing parts supplied by reference TRBV30 and TRBJ2-7, is SQTIHQWPATLVQPVGSPLSLECTVEGTSNPNLYWYRQAAGRGLQLLFYSVGIGQISSEVPQNLSASRPQDRQFILSSKKLLLSDSGFYLCAWSDYGGSDKYFGPGTRLTVT.

The rearrangement uses TRBV5-4 and TRBJ2-5; D possibly corresponds to TRBD2 (6 bases). CDR3 length equals 15 residues. Trimming took off 2 bases at V and 5 bases at J, with 16 bases between the two ends. CDR1 SGHNT and CDR2 YYREEE come from the germline V gene (reference sequence). The CDR3 bases are TGTGCCAGCAGCTTCGGGACTCCTACCAGGGAGACCCAGTACTTC. Its translation is CASSFGTPTRETQYF.

This clone was detected once. The chain has TRBV2 and TRBJ2-7, with TRBD2 matching over 9 bases. This CDR3 contains 14 residues. Looked up from germline, CDR1 is SNHLY and CDR2 is FYNNEI. The trim removed 5 bases at V and 4 bases at J, leaving 6 bases unmatched. CDR3 DNA: TGTGCCAGCAGTCGGGAGCGGGGGGCTTACGAGCAGTACTTC. Its translation: CASSRERGAYEQYF.

The chain has TRBV5-1 and TRBJ2-5; D unresolved. V shed 0 bases and J shed 2 bases, with 8 bases lying between them. The CDR3 is 14 residues long. Germline V CDR1 and CDR2: SGHRS, YFSETQ. CDR3 in amino acids: CASSLVLGQETQYF. The CDR3 coding sequence is TGCGCCAGCAGCTTGGTGCTGGGACAAGAGACCCAGTACTTC. Looking up the rest from reference TRBV5-1 and TRBJ2-5 gives the full variable domain: KAGVTQTPRYLIKTRGQQVTLSCSPISGHRSVSWYQQTPGQGLQFLFEYFSETQRNKGNFPGRFSGRQFSNSRSEMNVSTLELGDSALYLCASSLVLGQETQYFGPGTRLLVL.

The chain couples TRBV21-1 to TRBJ2-3; the D call in the table, TRBD2, was not verified against the DNA. TRBV21-1 is noted as a pseudogene. The CDR3 spans 15 residues. CDR3 nucleotides: TGTGCCAGCAGCAAAGGGGCCCGCGGGGTGGATACGCAGTATTTT. It translates to CASSKGARGVDTQYF.

V is TRBV18 and J is TRBJ2-5; D could derive from TRBD1 or TRBD2 (5 bases each). The CDR3 totals 13 residues. The ends were cut back, 3 bases at V and 5 bases at J, with 10 bases in the middle. Per germline, CDR1 KGHSH and CDR2 LQKENI. The DNA of the CDR3 is TGTGCCAGCTCACCCCCCGGGGCTGAGACCCAGTACTTC. It encodes CASSPPGAETQYF.

The CDR3 loop is CASSLGGKEAFF. As DNA, the CDR3 is TGTGCCAGCAGTTTAGGGGGCAAAGAAGCTTTCTTT. The V and J genes are TRBV28 and TRBJ1-1, with D perhaps matching TRBD1 (6 bases). The V gene lost 2 bases and the J gene lost 8 bases, with 9 bases spanning the gap. The CDR3 covers 12 residues. Germline V CDR1 and CDR2: MDHEN, SYDVKM. The variable domain in full, with the rest retrieved from reference TRBV28 and TRBJ1-1, is DVKVTQSSRYLVKRTGEKVFLECVQDMDHENMFWYRQDPGLGLRLIYFSYDVKMKEKGDIPEGYSVSREKKERFSLILESASTNQTSMYLCASSLGGKEAFFGQGTRLTVV.

The CDR3 spells CASSEDRAYSNQPQHF. In DNA form, the CDR3 reads TGTGCCAGCAGTGAGGACAGGGCCTATAGCAATCAGCCCCAGCATTTT. This chain joins TRBV6-1 and TRBJ1-5, with 8 bases lining up with TRBD1. This CDR3 has 16 amino acids. J lost 0 bases, V lost 3 bases, and 4 bases had no gene match. Per the germline V gene, CDR1 is MNHNS and CDR2 is SASEGT.

V and J are TRBV19 and TRBJ2-1, with 9 bases fitting TRBD2. The CDR3 covers 15 residues. Germline V CDR1 and CDR2: LNHDA, SQIVND (reference sequence). With V trimmed by 2 bases and J by 9 bases, 8 bases remained unmatched. CDR3 sequence: CASSITSSGSSEQFF. The DNA of the CDR3 is TGTGCCAGTAGTATAACGAGTAGCGGGAGCAGTGAGCAGTTCTTC.

The chain employs TRBV5-1 and TRBJ2-1; TRBD1 matches 9 bases. This CDR3 is 15 amino acids long. Germline-derived CDR1 and CDR2 are SGHRS and YFSETQ. Germline trimming cut 4 bases from V and 5 bases from J; bases unmatched to any gene: 7. The chain's CDR3 is CASSHGQGINNEQFF. The CDR3 DNA sequence: TGCGCCAGCAGCCACGGACAGGGGATAAACAATGAGCAGTTCTTC.

The chain combines TRBV7-6 with TRBJ2-7, with D tentatively TRBD1 (6 bases). The CDR3 loop spans 14 amino acids. V lost 5 bases and J lost 2, with 13 bases in between. The germline V gene has CDR1 SGHVS and CDR2 FNYEAQ. The CDR3 coding sequence is TGTGCCAGCAGCCCGCGGACAGACCCCTACGAGCAGTACTTC. Encoded protein: CASSPRTDPYEQYF.

V usage is TRBV6-5 and J usage is TRBJ2-2; the match to TRBD1 covers 8 bases. Germline V gene data show CDR1 as MNHEY and CDR2 as SVGAGI. The CDR3 extends over 14 amino acids. V was clipped by 6 bases and J by 2 bases; unmatched bases: 2. The CDR3 nucleotides read TGTGCCAGCAGCCAGGGGGCCAACACCGGGGAGCTGTTTTTT. Protein: CASSQGANTGELFF.

V is TRBV5-1 and J is TRBJ2-3; possible D gene TRBD2, 7 bases. The CDR3 covers 18 residues. CDR1 is SGHRS and CDR2 is YFSETQ in the germline V gene. Trimming pared 4 bases from V and 10 bases from J, leaving 31 bases between. CDR3 sequence reads: CASSPSLRGAFGKMAQYF. DNA of the CDR3: TGCGCCAGCAGCCCTTCTCTCCGGGGGGCGTTTGGGAAAATGGCGCAGTATTTT.

The rearrangement links TRBV19 to TRBJ1-1, with a weak D call TRBD1 (6 bases). With 4 bases removed from V and 0 bases from J, the gap between germline ends came to 12 bases. The CDR3 sequence is 15 residues long. CDR1 is LNHDA and CDR2 is SQIVND in the germline V gene (reference sequence). This CDR3 reads CASSTGQILNTEAFF. For the CDR3, the DNA is TGTGCCAGTAGTACCGGACAGATCTTGAACACTGAAGCTTTCTTT.

In its sample, this clone was seen once. The chain carries TRBV7-3 and TRBJ2-3; D unclear. Germline loops: CDR1 SGHTA, CDR2 FQGTGA. This CDR3 is 14 amino acids long. Trimming cost V 5 bases and J 0 bases, with 9 bases left between them. The CDR3 DNA sequence: TGTGCCAGCAGCCCCCGATCTAGCACAGATACGCAGTATTTT. This translates into CASSPRSSTDTQYF.

The chain has TRBV11-1 and TRBJ1-3, with D perhaps matching TRBD1 (5 bases). CDR3 length equals 15 residues. The germline V gene encodes CDR1 SGHAT and CDR2 FQDESV (reference sequence). V lost 5 bases and J 0 bases, leaving 11 bases between the germline ends. The CDR3 here is CASSEGRNSGNTIYF. Here the CDR3 DNA reads TGTGCCAGCAGCGAGGGACGAAACTCTGGAAACACCATATATTTT.

CDR3 DNA sequence: TGCAGTGCTTACACAGATACGCAGTATTTT. As protein: CSAYTDTQYF. V usage is TRBV20-1 and J usage is TRBJ2-3; no clear D gene. The CDR3 sequence is 10 residues long. Looked up from germline, CDR1 is DFQATT and CDR2 is SNEGSKA (reference sequence). The V end was cut by 5 bases, the J end by 2 bases, with 2 bases between.

V is TRBV5-1 and J is TRBJ2-3, with a weak D call TRBD2 (6 bases). This CDR3 is built from 17 residues. Germline V gives CDR1 SGHRS, CDR2 YFSETQ. The ends were cut back, 2 bases at V and 3 bases at J, with 19 bases in the middle. In DNA, the CDR3 is TGCGCCAGCAGCTTCGGCGGGAAGAGGTTAGGGACAGATACGCAGTATTTT. Protein: CASSFGGKRLGTDTQYF. Drawing the rest from reference TRBV5-1 and TRBJ2-3, the complete variable domain is KAGVTQTPRYLIKTRGQQVTLSCSPISGHRSVSWYQQTPGQGLQFLFEYFSETQRNKGNFPGRFSGRQFSNSRSEMNVSTLELGDSALYLCASSFGGKRLGTDTQYFGPGTRLTVL.

This clone was counted between two and nine times. The chain joins TRBV5-5 to TRBJ1-6; TRBD1 aligns across 9 bases. CDR3 length: 14 amino acids. V lost 3 bases, J lost 6 bases, and 1 base stayed unmatched. Germline V CDR1 and CDR2: SGHKS, YYEKEE (reference sequence). The CDR3 DNA follows: TGTGCCAGCAGCTCGGGACAGGGTAATTCACCCCTCCACTTT. As protein: CASSSGQGNSPLHF.

The chain joins TRBV5-1 to TRBJ1-2; TRBD1 is a possible D gene (6 bases). CDR3 length: 12 amino acids. In germline, CDR1 is SGHRS, CDR2 YFSETQ. Trimming left V 4 bases short and J 8 bases short, with 12 bases between. DNA of the CDR3: TGCGCCAGCAGCCTGGACAGCTGGGGCTACACCTTC. It encodes CASSLDSWGYTF.

This chain links TRBV27 with TRBJ1-5, with TRBD1 matching over 11 bases. This CDR3 is 18 amino acids long. Germline V lookup: CDR1 MNHEY, CDR2 SMNVEV (reference sequence). After removal of 4 bases from V and 4 bases from J, the junction contained 12 bases not matched to a gene. The CDR3 loop reads CASSSRTGGLGWNQPQHF. The CDR3 nucleotides are TGTGCCAGCAGTTCTCGGACAGGGGGCCTCGGGTGGAATCAGCCCCAGCATTTT.

This clone was counted a single time. The gene calls are TRBV5-4 and TRBJ2-1; D possibly corresponds to TRBD2 (6 bases). The CDR3 sequence is 15 residues long. Germline CDR1 SGHNT, CDR2 YYREEE (reference sequence). Trimming stripped 3 bases from V and 5 bases from J, with 15 bases between. The CDR3 is CASSSRGSGHNEQFF. CDR3 nucleotides: TGTGCCAGCAGCTCTAGGGGTAGCGGTCACAATGAGCAGTTCTTC.

The chain is built from TRBV11-3 and TRBJ2-3, with D tentatively TRBD1 (6 bases). This CDR3 contains 15 residues. Per the germline V gene, CDR1 is SGHNT and CDR2 is YENEEA. Trimming removed 8 bases at V and 3 bases at J, with 18 bases between. DNA of the CDR3: TGTGCCAGCGCCTCAGGGGCCGCGGGTACAGATACGCAGTATTTT. Translated, it gives CASASGAAGTDTQYF.

V is TRBV19 and J is TRBJ1-5; D is unresolved. Trimming cost V 0 bases and J 2 bases, with 14 bases left between them. Germline assignment: CDR1 LNHDA and CDR2 SQIVND (reference sequence). CDR3 length: 17 residues. The CDR3 region is CASSIDLWTEGNQPQHF. The CDR3 nucleotides are TGTGCCAGTAGTATAGATCTCTGGACGGAGGGCAATCAGCCCCAGCATTTT.

The chain has TRBV29-1 and TRBJ2-7; D is unresolved. V was clipped by 5 bases and J by 1 base, with 15 bases between them. The CDR3 contains 14 residues. Germline assignment: CDR1 SQVTM and CDR2 ANQGSEA. CDR3 nucleotide sequence: TGCAGCGTTCTCTTGTCGATCAGTTCCTACGAGCAGTACTTC. Translated, it gives CSVLLSISSYEQYF.

The chain uses TRBV30 and TRBJ1-5; D is ambiguous. CDR3 length: 15 amino acids. Per the germline V gene, CDR1 is GTSNPN and CDR2 is SVGIG (reference sequence). Deletions cut 0 bases from V and 0 bases from J, with 9 bases between. This CDR3 is CAWSVTANSNQPQHF. CDR3 in DNA: TGTGCCTGGAGTGTAACGGCGAATAGCAATCAGCCCCAGCATTTT.